This is a list of T cell receptor beta chains from one sample in a study of beta chain features in type 1 diabetes. Sequencing used immunoSEQ multiplex PCR; TCRdb keeps in-frame clones, though not all of them. The sample lists about 470,000 clones, roughly 30% occurring once. The sample comprised naive CD4+ T cells from blood. The receptors stem from a man aged 18-30 years in good health. CDR3s include the opening cysteine and the closing phenylalanine or tryptophan. D genes are given only for firm matches. Only some rows state a clone size, as once, few, many or a class for expanded clones.

j_gene	d_gene	v_gene	abundance	len	CDR3aa	CDR3nt
TRBJ1-2	.	TRBV30	few	16	CAWSDVGGASNYGYTF	TGTGCCTGGAGTGACGTAGGGGGGGCTTCTAACTATGGCTACACCTTC
TRBJ1-2	.	TRBV25-1	few	12	CARSLTKGGYTF	TGTGCCCGTAGCCTAACAAAGGGGGGCTACACCTTC
TRBJ1-1	.	TRBV30	.	11	CAWAENTEAFF	TGTGCCTGGGCGGAGAACACTGAAGCTTTCTTT
TRBJ2-1	TRBD2	TRBV7-3	.	15	CASSPGLAVYNEQFF	TGTGCCAGCAGTCCAGGACTAGCGGTCTACAATGAGCAGTTCTTC
TRBJ1-2	TRBD1	TRBV30	.	14	CAWSVQGTGLGYTF	TGTGCCTGGAGTGTACAAGGGACAGGGCTGGGCTACACCTTC
TRBJ2-7	.	TRBV15	few	15	CATSRDVGGRGQQYF	TGTGCCACCAGCAGAGATGTGGGGGGCAGGGGCCAGCAGTACTTC
TRBJ2-1	.	TRBV7-9	.	15	CASSPLGGRLNEQFF	TGTGCCAGCAGCCCTTTAGGGGGGAGATTGAATGAGCAGTTCTTC
TRBJ1-3	.	TRBV6-5	.	13	CASRRTAGNTIYF	TGTGCCAGCAGGAGGACAGCTGGAAACACCATATATTTT
TRBJ2-5	.	TRBV15	.	13	CATSRDRGETQYF	TGTGCCACCAGCAGAGATAGGGGGGAGACCCAGTACTTC
TRBJ2-7	TRBD1	TRBV29-1	.	14	CSVETYRGTGEQYF	TGCAGCGTTGAGACTTACAGGGGGACCGGGGAGCAGTACTTC
TRBJ2-1	TRBD2	TRBV29-1	few	14	CSVPTSGSYNEQFF	TGCAGCGTCCCCACTAGCGGATCCTACAATGAGCAGTTCTTC
TRBJ1-2	.	TRBV4-3	.	15	CASSQDPAPDAGYTF	TGCGCCAGCAGCCAAGATCCGGCCCCGGACGCGGGCTACACCTTC
TRBJ1-4	.	TRBV27	few	13	CASSWRTNEKLFF	TGTGCCAGCAGTTGGAGAACTAATGAAAAACTGTTTTTT
TRBJ2-1	.	TRBV7-2	few	13	CASSRLVHNEQFF	TGTGCCAGCAGCAGACTAGTCCACAATGAGCAGTTCTTC
TRBJ2-1	TRBD1	TRBV30	few	14	CARTGTGVYNEQFF	TGTGCCCGCACCGGGACAGGGGTATACAATGAGCAGTTCTTC
TRBJ1-4	.	TRBV18	few	13	CASSPGANEKLFF	TGTGCCAGCTCTCCCGGAGCTAATGAAAAACTGTTTTTT
TRBJ2-2	TRBD2	TRBV10-3	once	15	CAISLLAGTTGELFF	TGTGCCATCAGCCTACTAGCGGGAACTACCGGGGAGCTGTTTTTT
TRBJ2-3	TRBD2	TRBV15	.	18	CATSRDLTSPLRADTQYF	TGTGCCACCAGCAGAGATCTGACTAGCCCCCTCCGGGCAGATACGCAGTATTTT
TRBJ2-5	.	TRBV29-1	.	14	CSGDRGADQETQYF	TGCAGCGGGGACCGCGGGGCAGACCAAGAGACCCAGTACTTC
TRBJ2-3	TRBD1	TRBV25-1	.	15	CASSPRDRAADTQYF	TGTGCCAGCAGTCCCCGGGACAGGGCGGCAGATACGCAGTATTTT
TRBJ2-7	TRBD1	TRBV2	.	14	CASSEGPGTGNRYF	TGTGCCAGCAGTGAGGGTCCCGGGACAGGGAACAGGTACTTC
TRBJ2-5	TRBD2	TRBV5-4	.	15	CASSLAGLVKETQYF	TGTGCCAGCAGCTTGGCCGGACTAGTTAAAGAGACCCAGTACTTC
TRBJ2-7	.	TRBV2	few	13	CASSDGRAYEQYF	TGTGCCAGCAGTGATGGCAGGGCCTACGAGCAGTACTTC
TRBJ2-1	.	TRBV6-1	few	15	CASSEDGTMVTEQFF	TGTGCCAGCAGTGAAGACGGGACCATGGTTACTGAGCAGTTCTTC
TRBJ2-2	TRBD2	TRBV18	.	17	CASSPGLAGVSGGELFF	TGTGCCAGCTCACCAGGACTAGCGGGAGTCTCTGGCGGGGAGCTGTTTTTT
TRBJ2-7	.	TRBV4-2	.	14	CASSHESRTTEQYF	TGTGCCAGCAGCCACGAGTCCCGAACCACCGAGCAGTACTTC
TRBJ2-7	.	TRBV10-3	.	13	CAITDRSSYEQYF	TGTGCCATCACCGACCGGAGCTCCTACGAGCAGTACTTC
TRBJ2-3	.	TRBV29-1	few	12	CSVVVRGDTQYF	TGCAGCGTTGTTGTTAGGGGAGATACGCAGTATTTT
TRBJ1-2	TRBD1	TRBV18	few	14	CASSRGQASYGYTF	TGTGCCAGCTCTCGAGGACAGGCCTCCTATGGCTACACCTTC